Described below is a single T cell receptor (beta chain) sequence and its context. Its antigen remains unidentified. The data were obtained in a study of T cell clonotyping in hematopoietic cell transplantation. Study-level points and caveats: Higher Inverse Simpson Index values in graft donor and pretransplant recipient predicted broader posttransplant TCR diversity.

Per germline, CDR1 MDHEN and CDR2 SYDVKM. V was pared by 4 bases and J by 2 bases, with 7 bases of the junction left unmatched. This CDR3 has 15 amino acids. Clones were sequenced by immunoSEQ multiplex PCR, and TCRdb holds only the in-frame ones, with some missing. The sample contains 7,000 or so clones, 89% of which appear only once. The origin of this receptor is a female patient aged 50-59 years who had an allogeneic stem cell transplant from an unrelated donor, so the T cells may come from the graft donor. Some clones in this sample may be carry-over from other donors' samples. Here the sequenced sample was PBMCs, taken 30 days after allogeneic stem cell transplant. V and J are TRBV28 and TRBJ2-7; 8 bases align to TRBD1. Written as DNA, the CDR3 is TGTGCCAGCAGTTCTCAGGGGGCCCCAACCTACGAGCAGTACTTC. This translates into CASSSQGAPTYEQYF.